This T cell receptor (beta chain) was sequenced for a study of OX40 agonist ivuxolimab in advanced cancers. Germline CDR1 and CDR2: SGHTA and FQGNSA. There are 14 residues in the CDR3. Germline trimming cut 5 bases from V and 7 bases from J; bases unmatched to any gene: 9. Profiling relied on immunoSEQ multiplex PCR, and the TCRdb table lists in-frame clones only, not all of them. Among around 70,000 clones listed, around four fifths were seen once. Sequences were derived from CD4+ or CD8+ T cells sorted from blood, sampled in a trial of the OX40 agonist ivuxolimab. The sequence was collected from an adult with an advanced solid tumor such as melanoma, head and neck, liver or kidney cancer. This chain links TRBV7-2 with TRBJ2-5, with 8 bases that match TRBD2. CDR3 sequence (DNA): TGTGCCAGCAGCCCTCCCGGGGGGGGAGGGACCCAGTACTTC. It yields the protein CASSPPGGGGTQYF.